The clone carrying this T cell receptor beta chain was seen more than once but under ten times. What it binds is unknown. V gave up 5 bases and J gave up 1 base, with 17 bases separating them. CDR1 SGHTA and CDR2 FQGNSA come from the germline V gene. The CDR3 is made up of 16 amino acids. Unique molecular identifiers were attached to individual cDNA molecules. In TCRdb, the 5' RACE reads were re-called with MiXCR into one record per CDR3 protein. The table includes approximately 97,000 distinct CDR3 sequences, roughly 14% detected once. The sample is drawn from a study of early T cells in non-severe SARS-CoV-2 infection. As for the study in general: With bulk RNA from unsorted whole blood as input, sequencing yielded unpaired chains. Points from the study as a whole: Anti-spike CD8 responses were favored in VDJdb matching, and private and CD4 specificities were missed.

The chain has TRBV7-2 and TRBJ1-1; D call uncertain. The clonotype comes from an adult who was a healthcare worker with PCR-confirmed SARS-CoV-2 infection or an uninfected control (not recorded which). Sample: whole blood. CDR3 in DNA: TGTGCCAGCAGCCGTAATTTAGGACCACGGAACACTGAAGCTTTCTTT. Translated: CASSRNLGPRNTEAFF.